The clone carrying this T cell receptor (beta chain) was seen at least ten times. Its antigen is still unknown. There are 15 residues in the CDR3. Germline V gene lookup returns CDR1 KGHSH and CDR2 LQKENI. J lost 2 bases, V lost 2 bases, and 4 bases had no gene match. The study enrolled patients aged 18 to 65 with newly diagnosed hyperthyroidism of under 2 months' duration. These data belong to a study of T cells in Graves' hyperthyroidism and ophthalmopathy. Study-wide context: Peripheral blood was acquired at first diagnosis, ahead of any therapy whatsoever. General study results and limits: For ophthalmopathy, model prediction preceded onset by a median 6.5 months.

What was amplified from RNA transcripts were TCR beta CDR3 regions. RT-PCR in the first round (using the HTBI primer set) targeted the TCR CDR3. TCRdb processed the multiplex PCR reads anew with MiXCR; each CDR3 protein has one entry. The sample has about 400,000 distinct CDR3 sequences, approximately 14% seen once. V gene TRBV18 combines with J gene TRBJ2-3, with 7 bases fitting TRBD1. Sequenced material: blood. The receptor's source is a woman under 30 with Graves' hyperthyroidism that later progressed to Graves' ophthalmopathy. The CDR3 DNA sequence: TGTGCCAGCTCACCAGAGACAGGGTACACAGATACGCAGTATTTT. Its translation: CASSPETGYTDTQYF.